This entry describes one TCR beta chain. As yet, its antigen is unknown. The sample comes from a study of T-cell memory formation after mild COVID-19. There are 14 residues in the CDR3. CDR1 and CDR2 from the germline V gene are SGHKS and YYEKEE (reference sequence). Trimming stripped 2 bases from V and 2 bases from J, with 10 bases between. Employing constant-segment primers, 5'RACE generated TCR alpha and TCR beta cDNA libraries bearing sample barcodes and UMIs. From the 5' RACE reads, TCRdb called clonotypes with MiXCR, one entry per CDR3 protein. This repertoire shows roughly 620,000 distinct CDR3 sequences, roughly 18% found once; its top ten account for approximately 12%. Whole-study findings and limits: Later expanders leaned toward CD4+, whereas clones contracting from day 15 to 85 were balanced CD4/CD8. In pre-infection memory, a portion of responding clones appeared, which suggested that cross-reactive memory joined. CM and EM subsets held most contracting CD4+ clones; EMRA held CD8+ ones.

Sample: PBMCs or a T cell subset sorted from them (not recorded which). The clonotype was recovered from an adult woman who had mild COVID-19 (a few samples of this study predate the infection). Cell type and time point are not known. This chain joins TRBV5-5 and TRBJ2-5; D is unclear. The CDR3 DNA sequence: TGTGCCAGCAGCTTACCGGTTGTACAAGAGACCCAGTACTTC. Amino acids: CASSLPVVQETQYF.